A single sample is the source of the 9 T cell receptor beta chains below, sequenced in a study of cytomegalovirus exposure and HLA in healthy donors. The PCR used 60 Vbeta and 13 Jbeta primers. This table comes from immunoSEQ multiplex PCR, and its TCRdb copy is limited to in-frame clones, with some not included. The sample's table shows approximately 110,000 clones. Sequenced input: PBMCs. The receptors here all came from a man in his fifties in good health and CMV-seronegative.

In DNA form, the CDR3 reads TGTGCCAGCAGCAAAAACAGGGCGGGTGCTGAAGCTTTCTTT. It specifies CASSKNRAGAEAFF. The rearrangement uses TRBV5-8 and TRBJ1-1; possibly TRBD1 for D (6 bases). V was shortened by 4 bases and J by 6 bases, with 16 bases between the two germline ends. The germline V gene encodes CDR1 SGHTS and CDR2 YDEGEE. CDR3 size: 14 residues.

The V gene is TRBV18, the J gene TRBJ2-1, with 8 bases lining up with TRBD2. Germline V gene data show CDR1 as KGHSH and CDR2 as LQKENI. V lost 1 base and J lost 5; bases outside the gene matches: 7. The CDR3 length is 16 residues. The CDR3 nucleotides read TGTGCCAGCTCACCACTCTCTAGCGGGCTGAACAATGAGCAGTTCTTC. This encodes CASSPLSSGLNNEQFF.

This sequence joins TRBV5-1 and TRBJ1-4, with 7 bases fitting TRBD1. Trimming took 4 bases from V and 6 from J; bases not matched to a gene: 6. Germline values: CDR1 SGHRS, CDR2 YFSETQ. The CDR3 consists of 14 residues. Here the CDR3 reads CASSGEGAYEKLFF. The DNA for the CDR3 is TGCGCCAGCAGCGGTGAGGGGGCTTATGAAAAACTGTTTTTT.

The chain joins TRBV6-5 to TRBJ1-1; the D gene is possibly TRBD1 (5 bases). In germline, CDR1 is MNHEY, CDR2 SVGAGI. The V and J ends lost 6 bases and 3 bases respectively, with 14 bases between them. The CDR3 is made up of 14 amino acids. DNA for the CDR3: TGTGCCAGCAGAAAACCGGGACTCGACACTGAAGCTTTCTTT. It codes for CASRKPGLDTEAFF.

The chain recombines TRBV9 with TRBJ1-4; weak D call: TRBD1 (5 bases). Looked up from germline, CDR1 is SGDLS and CDR2 is YYNGEE. The V end was cut by 0 bases, the J end by 6 bases, with 12 bases between. The CDR3 is 15 amino acids. For the CDR3, the DNA is TGTGCCAGCAGCGTAGATTCCAGGGCGGATGAAAAACTGTTTTTT. Its protein is CASSVDSRADEKLFF.

The genes are TRBV9 and TRBJ1-1; maybe TRBD1 (5 bases). The CDR3 is 15 amino acids. Per the germline V gene, CDR1 is SGDLS and CDR2 is YYNGEE. V dropped 4 bases and J dropped 1 base, with 14 bases sitting between them. The CDR3: CASSPPGQANTEAFF. As DNA, the CDR3 is TGTGCCAGCAGCCCGCCTGGACAAGCGAACACTGAAGCTTTCTTT.

The chain links TRBV5-4 to TRBJ2-5, with 10 bases that match TRBD1. The CDR3 consists of 15 residues. CDR1 is SGHNT, CDR2 YYREEE, per germline (reference sequence). Trimming removed 5 bases from V and 4 bases from J; junction bases left unmatched: 8. The CDR3 loop is CASRPGTGVGETQYF. The CDR3 DNA reads TGTGCCAGCAGGCCCGGGACAGGGGTGGGAGAGACCCAGTACTTC. Looking up the rest from reference TRBV5-4 and TRBJ2-5 gives the full variable domain: ETGVTQSPTHLIKTRGQQVTLRCSSQSGHNTVSWYQQALGQGPQFIFQYYREEENGRGNFPPRFSGLQFPNYSSELNVNALELDDSALYLCASRPGTGVGETQYFGPGTRLLVL.

V usage is TRBV5-4 and J usage is TRBJ1-2; 7 positions match TRBD1. J gave up 2 bases and V 4 bases, and 11 bases lay outside the gene matches. In germline, CDR1 is SGHNT, CDR2 YYREEE (reference sequence). The CDR3 spans 16 residues. The CDR3 loop is CASSPTPGTENYGYTF. DNA for the CDR3: TGTGCCAGCAGCCCCACCCCCGGGACAGAGAACTATGGCTACACCTTC.

J is TRBJ1-5 and V is TRBV5-8; perhaps TRBD1 as D (5 bases). CDR1 SGHTS and CDR2 YDEGEE come from the germline V gene. Between the trimmed V and J ends, which lost 2 bases and 1 base, there was a span of 10 bases. The CDR3 has 15 residues. CDR3 amino acids: CASSFVAGSNQPQHF. The DNA of the CDR3 is TGTGCCAGCAGCTTTGTGGCAGGGAGCAATCAGCCCCAGCATTTT.